This TCR beta chain appears in the sequencing data of a study of naive and memory T cell subsets. Both TRBC1 and TRBC2 were covered by a beta constant-region primer of two equimolar oligonucleotides. TCRdb re-derived calls from the UMI-ligation and nested PCR reads in MiXCR, one entry per CDR3 protein. The data hold about 85,000 distinct CDR3 sequences, with 13% observed a single time. The CDR3 has 15 residues. V lost 0 bases, J lost 2 bases, and 3 bases stayed unmatched. In germline, CDR1 is DFQATT, CDR2 SNEGSKA (reference sequence). Input material: central memory CD4+ T cells from blood. The sequence derives from a human donor in good health. The rearrangement uses TRBV20-1 and TRBJ2-7, with 11 bases identical to TRBD2. The CDR3 protein is CSARDRLAGTYEQYF. The CDR3 coding sequence is TGCAGTGCTAGAGATCGACTAGCGGGAACCTACGAGCAGTACTTC.